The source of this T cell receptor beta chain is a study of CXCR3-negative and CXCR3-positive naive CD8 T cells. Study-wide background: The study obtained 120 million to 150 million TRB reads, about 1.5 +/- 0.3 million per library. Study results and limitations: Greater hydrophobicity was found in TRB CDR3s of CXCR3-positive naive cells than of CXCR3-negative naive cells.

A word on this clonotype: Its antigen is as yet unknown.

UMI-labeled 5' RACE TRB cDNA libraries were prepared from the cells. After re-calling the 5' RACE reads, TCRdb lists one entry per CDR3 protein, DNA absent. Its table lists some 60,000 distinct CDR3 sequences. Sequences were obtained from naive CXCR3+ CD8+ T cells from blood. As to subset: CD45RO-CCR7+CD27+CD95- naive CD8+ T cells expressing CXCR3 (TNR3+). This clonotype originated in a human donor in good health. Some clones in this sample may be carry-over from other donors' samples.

The CDR3 is CASSLTGPSRPNEQFF. The chain recombines TRBV7-2 with TRBJ2-1; TCRdb returns TRBD1, unconfirmable since there is no DNA. This CDR3 has 16 amino acids. The germline V gene encodes CDR1 SGHTA and CDR2 FQGNSA.